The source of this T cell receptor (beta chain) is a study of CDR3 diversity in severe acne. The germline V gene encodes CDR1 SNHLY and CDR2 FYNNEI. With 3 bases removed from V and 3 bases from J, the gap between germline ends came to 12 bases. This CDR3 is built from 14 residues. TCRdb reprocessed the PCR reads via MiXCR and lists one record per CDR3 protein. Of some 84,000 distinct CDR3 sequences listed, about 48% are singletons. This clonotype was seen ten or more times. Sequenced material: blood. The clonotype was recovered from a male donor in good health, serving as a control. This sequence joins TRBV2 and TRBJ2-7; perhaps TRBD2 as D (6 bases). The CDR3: CASSEGGADYEQYF. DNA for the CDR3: TGTGCCAGCAGTGAGGGGGGAGCGGACTACGAGCAGTACTTC.